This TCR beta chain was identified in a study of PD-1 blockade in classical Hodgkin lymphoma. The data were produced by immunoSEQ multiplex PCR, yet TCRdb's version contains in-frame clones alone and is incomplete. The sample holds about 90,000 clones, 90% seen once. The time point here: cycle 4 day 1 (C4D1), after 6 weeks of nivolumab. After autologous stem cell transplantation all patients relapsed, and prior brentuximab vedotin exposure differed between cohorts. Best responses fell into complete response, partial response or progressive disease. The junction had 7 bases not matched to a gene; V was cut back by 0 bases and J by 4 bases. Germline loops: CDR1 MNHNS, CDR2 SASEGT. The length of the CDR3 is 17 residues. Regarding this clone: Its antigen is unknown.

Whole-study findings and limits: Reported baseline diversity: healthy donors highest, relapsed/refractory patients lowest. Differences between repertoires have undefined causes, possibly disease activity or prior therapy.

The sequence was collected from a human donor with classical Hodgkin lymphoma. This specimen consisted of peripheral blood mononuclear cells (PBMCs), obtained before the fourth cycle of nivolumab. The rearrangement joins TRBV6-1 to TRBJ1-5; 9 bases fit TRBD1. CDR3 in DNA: TGTGCCAGCAGTGAAGCGTCGGGACAGGGCTGGAATCAGCCCCAGCATTTT. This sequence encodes CASSEASGQGWNQPQHF.